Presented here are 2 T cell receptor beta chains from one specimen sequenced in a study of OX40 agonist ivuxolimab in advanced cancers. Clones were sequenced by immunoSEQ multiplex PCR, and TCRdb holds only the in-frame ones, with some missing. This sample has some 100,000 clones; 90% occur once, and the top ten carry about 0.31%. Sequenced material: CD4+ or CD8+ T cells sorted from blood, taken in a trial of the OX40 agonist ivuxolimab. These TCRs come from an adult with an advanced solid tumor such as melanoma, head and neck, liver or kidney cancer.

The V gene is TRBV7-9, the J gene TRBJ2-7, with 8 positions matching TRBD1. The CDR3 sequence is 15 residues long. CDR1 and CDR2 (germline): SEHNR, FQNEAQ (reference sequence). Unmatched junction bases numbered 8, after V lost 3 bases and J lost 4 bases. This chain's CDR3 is CASSFGTGYVYEQYF. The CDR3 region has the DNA TGTGCCAGCAGCTTCGGGACAGGCTACGTTTACGAGCAGTACTTC.

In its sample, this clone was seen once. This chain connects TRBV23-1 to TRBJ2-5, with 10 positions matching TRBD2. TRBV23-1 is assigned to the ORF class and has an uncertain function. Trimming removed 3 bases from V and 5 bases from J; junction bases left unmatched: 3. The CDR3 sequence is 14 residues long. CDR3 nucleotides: TGCGCCAGCAGTCATCTAGCGGGAGTGGAGACCCAGTACTTC. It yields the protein CASSHLAGVETQYF.